The 21 T cell receptor beta chains listed next were all sequenced from one sample in a study of cytomegalovirus exposure and HLA in healthy donors. The PCR employed 60 Vbeta primers together with 13 Jbeta primers. Measured with immunoSEQ multiplex PCR; TCRdb has only the in-frame clones, and not every one. The sample yields about 270,000 clones, roughly 70% seen once. The source material was PBMCs. These receptors all stem from a female donor in good health and CMV-seronegative.

This clone was observed once. This rearrangement joins TRBV19 to TRBJ2-7; maybe TRBD2 (6 bases). CDR3 size: 16 residues. V was clipped by 6 bases and J by 1 base, with 19 bases between them. CDR1 is LNHDA and CDR2 is SQIVND in the germline V gene (reference sequence). The CDR3 DNA is TGTGCCAGTAGCCTCTCGGCGGGACGGGGATCCTACGAGCAGTACTTC. Protein: CASSLSAGRGSYEQYF.

This clone was recorded once. V is TRBV19 and J is TRBJ2-7; 7 bases match TRBD1. This CDR3 contains 14 residues. CDR1 and CDR2 from the germline V gene are LNHDA and SQIVND (reference sequence). V gave up 1 base and J gave up 2 bases; unmatched junction bases: 2. Here the CDR3 reads CASSIVTGAYEQYF. For the CDR3, the DNA is TGTGCCAGTAGTATAGTTACAGGGGCCTACGAGCAGTACTTC.

The V and J genes are TRBV15 and TRBJ2-7; D might be TRBD1 (6 bases). Trimming removed 1 base at V and 3 bases at J, with 16 bases between. CDR1 is LNHNV and CDR2 is YYDKDF in the germline V gene (reference sequence). CDR3 length equals 16 residues. CDR3 loop: CATSRASRDTDYEQYF. The CDR3 nucleotides are TGTGCCACCAGCAGAGCTTCCCGGGACACCGACTACGAGCAGTACTTC.

The chain uses TRBV6-1 and TRBJ2-2; 9 bases fit TRBD1. The V gene's germline CDR1 is MNHNS and CDR2 SASEGT. CDR3 length: 14 amino acids. V shed 8 bases and J 5 bases; nucleotides not matched to a gene: 6. DNA of the CDR3: TGTGCCAGCCGGGACAGGGTCGCAACCGGGGAGCTGTTTTTT. This sequence encodes CASRDRVATGELFF.

V usage is TRBV27 and J usage is TRBJ2-1; 7 bases agree with TRBD2. CDR3 length: 16 amino acids. Germline V CDR1 and CDR2: MNHEY, SMNVEV (reference sequence). Germline trimming cut 6 bases from V and 2 bases from J; bases unmatched to any gene: 10. CDR3 protein: CASSPKAGTTYNEQFF. The CDR3 nucleotides are TGTGCCAGCAGCCCGAAAGCGGGAACCACCTACAATGAGCAGTTCTTC.

This clone has a single count. The chain carries TRBV27 and TRBJ2-1; maybe TRBD2 (7 bases). CDR1 and CDR2 (germline): MNHEY, SMNVEV (reference sequence). This CDR3 has 17 residues. The germline V and J ends were trimmed by 5 bases and 5 bases, with 22 bases remaining between them. CDR3 sequence: CASSILGGGYGHNEQFF. CDR3 in DNA: TGTGCCAGCAGTATCTTAGGGGGAGGGTATGGGCACAATGAGCAGTTCTTC.

The V and J genes are TRBV30 and TRBJ2-7; TRBD2 is a possible D gene (5 bases). V shed 0 bases and J shed 6 bases, with 15 bases lying between them. Per germline, CDR1 GTSNPN and CDR2 SVGIG (reference sequence). The CDR3 consists of 14 residues. The CDR3 region is CAWSVPLIGGEQYF. CDR3 coding DNA: TGTGCCTGGAGTGTCCCTTTGATTGGAGGCGAGCAGTACTTC.

The chain employs TRBV5-1 and TRBJ1-1, with a tentative D call TRBD1 (5 bases). CDR3 length: 14 residues. Trimming pared 0 bases from V and 6 bases from J, leaving 12 bases between. Germline-derived CDR1 and CDR2 are SGHRS and YFSETQ. The CDR3 reads CASSLESRGAEAFF. The CDR3 DNA sequence: TGCGCCAGCAGCTTGGAGAGTAGGGGCGCTGAAGCTTTCTTT.

The chain employs TRBV2 and TRBJ1-1, with D unresolved. The germline V and J ends were trimmed by 4 bases and 8 bases, with 11 bases remaining between them. Germline-derived CDR1 and CDR2 are SNHLY and FYNNEI. This CDR3 comprises 12 residues. The CDR3 DNA is TGTGCCAGCAGTGGCCGACTAGGGGAAGCTTTCTTT. This translates into CASSGRLGEAFF.

This clone was observed a few times. The chain joins TRBV6-1 to TRBJ2-5; 13 bases match TRBD2. The CDR3 has 18 residues. CDR1 and CDR2 (germline): MNHNS, SASEGT. The junction had 10 bases not matched to a gene; V was cut back by 4 bases and J by 2 bases. Here the CDR3 reads CASSARLAGGMGQETQYF. For the CDR3, the DNA is TGTGCCAGCAGTGCTCGACTAGCGGGAGGTATGGGGCAAGAGACCCAGTACTTC.

The CDR3 region is CASSLETVNTGELFF. The CDR3 DNA reads as TGCGCCAGCAGCTTGGAAACAGTGAACACCGGGGAGCTGTTTTTT. The chain joins TRBV5-1 to TRBJ2-2; no firm D call. Germline V lookup: CDR1 SGHRS, CDR2 YFSETQ. The V gene lost 0 bases and the J gene lost 1 base, with 7 bases spanning the gap. The CDR3 is 15 amino acids. Combining the CDR3 with reference TRBV5-1 and TRBJ2-2 gives the whole variable domain KAGVTQTPRYLIKTRGQQVTLSCSPISGHRSVSWYQQTPGQGLQFLFEYFSETQRNKGNFPGRFSGRQFSNSRSEMNVSTLELGDSALYLCASSLETVNTGELFFGEGSRLTVL.

The rearrangement joins TRBV14 to TRBJ2-7; D is ambiguous. Germline assignment: CDR1 SGHDN and CDR2 FVKESK. The CDR3 consists of 13 residues. V shed 3 bases and J shed 0 bases, with 6 bases lying between them. Written as DNA, the CDR3 is TGTGCCAGCAGCCACTATGCCTCCTACGAGCAGTACTTC. Protein product: CASSHYASYEQYF.

The rearrangement joins TRBV11-3 to TRBJ2-3, with a possible D match to TRBD2 (6 bases). This CDR3 spans 17 amino acids. Trimming stripped 1 base from V and 5 bases from J, with 19 bases between. The V gene's germline CDR1 is SGHNT and CDR2 YENEEA. The DNA of the CDR3 is TGTGCCAGCAGCTTAGGGTCCCGTCTAGCGCCGGAAGATACGCAGTATTTT. Translation: CASSLGSRLAPEDTQYF.

This chain links TRBV10-3 with TRBJ1-2, with TRBD1 identical over 9 bases. This CDR3 region has 14 residues. Germline values: CDR1 ENHRY, CDR2 SYGVKD. V shed 4 bases and J 2 bases; nucleotides not matched to a gene: 2. CDR3 nucleotides: TGTGCCATCAGTGTGGACAGGGGAAACTATGGCTACACCTTC. Translation: CAISVDRGNYGYTF.

The genes are TRBV6-5 and TRBJ2-5, with D maybe TRBD1 (5 bases). The CDR3 is made up of 14 amino acids. V was clipped by 0 bases and J by 1 base, with 6 bases between them. Per germline, CDR1 MNHEY and CDR2 SVGAGI. CDR3 in DNA: TGTGCCAGCAGTTACTCAGACAGCCAAGAGACCCAGTACTTC. It encodes CASSYSDSQETQYF.

The chain combines TRBV6-5 with TRBJ2-5, with D possibly matching TRBD1 (6 bases). V dropped 5 bases and J dropped 5 bases, with 12 bases sitting between them. Germline V CDR1 and CDR2: MNHEY, SVGAGI. CDR3 size: 13 residues. The CDR3 DNA reads TGTGCCAGCAGTGGCCAGGGGTGGGAGACCCAGTACTTC. Protein: CASSGQGWETQYF.

Only one count was recorded for this clone. The V gene is TRBV14, the J gene TRBJ2-1; 12 nucleotides align to TRBD2. The germline V gene has CDR1 SGHDN and CDR2 FVKESK. J was trimmed by 4 bases and V by 4 bases; bases with no gene match: 2. The CDR3 has 15 amino acids. The CDR3 loop reads CASSPTSGSYNEQFF. The CDR3 coding sequence is TGTGCCAGCAGCCCGACTAGCGGGAGTTACAATGAGCAGTTCTTC.

In its sample, this clone was seen a few times. V is TRBV27 and J is TRBJ2-1, with TRBD2 matching over 7 bases. V trimming: 8 bases; J trimming: 7 bases; junction bases outside the gene matches: 8. Germline values: CDR1 MNHEY, CDR2 SMNVEV (reference sequence). The CDR3 loop spans 13 amino acids. This CDR3 is CASLGEGLNEQFF. CDR3 coding DNA: TGTGCCAGCCTGGGGGAGGGCCTTAATGAGCAGTTCTTC.

The V and J genes are TRBV30 and TRBJ2-1; D might be TRBD2 (5 bases). Germline CDR1 is GTSNPN and CDR2 is SVGIG (reference sequence). The CDR3 is 13 residues long. V was shortened by 1 base and J by 6 bases, with 10 bases between the two germline ends. As DNA, the CDR3 is TGTGCCTGGAGTGACGGGAAGGGCAATGAGCAGTTCTTC. It specifies CAWSDGKGNEQFF.

This clone was seen a few times. The V call is TRBV28, the J call TRBJ1-3; no reliable D call. The CDR3 consists of 16 residues. Between the trimmed V and J ends, which lost 3 bases and 0 bases, there was a span of 12 bases. Looked up from germline, CDR1 is MDHEN and CDR2 is SYDVKM. CDR3 DNA: TGTGCCAGCAGTTTGAGGGCCGGAGGCTCTGGAAACACCATATATTTT. This translates into CASSLRAGGSGNTIYF.

The genes are TRBV5-4 and TRBJ2-7; D is unclear. The V end was cut by 5 bases, the J end by 2 bases, with 11 bases between. CDR3 size: 13 residues. Germline CDR1 SGHNT, CDR2 YYREEE (reference sequence). CDR3 sequence: CASRRGPPYEQYF. The CDR3 nucleotides are TGTGCCAGCAGGCGAGGTCCTCCCTACGAGCAGTACTTC.